This T cell receptor (beta chain) was documented in a study of post-analysis software for immune sequencing data (dated by TCRdb to 2013 to 2016). About the investigation overall: The recorded disease courses included relapsing-remitting, secondary progressive and progressive-relapsing multiple sclerosis, and some patients had no subtype annotation. The multiple sclerosis patient repertoires were compared with 11 previously published healthy control repertoires from donors aged roughly 6 to 25 years. A subset of samples was prepared in parallel using single-end sample barcoding, then pooled and co-amplified after Illumina adapter ligation.

The library was made by PCR. The sequencer was an Illumina HiSeq 2500. Unique molecular identifiers were incorporated into TCR beta cDNA libraries to reduce PCR and sequencing biases. Every 1 to 10 million input T cells yielded about 500,000 cDNA molecules, meaning each molecule approximated one T cell. The patient libraries were prepared and sequenced with the same protocol used for the earlier healthy control dataset. Samples belonging to the same batch were prepared together, multiplexed and sequenced on a shared HiSeq lane. The study's processing was this. Raw barcoded reads were processed with MIGEC, discarding single-read molecular identifier groups before consensus assembly and CDR3 extraction. Clonotype tables were post-analysed with VDJtools, and diversity was normalized by down-sampling all datasets to the smallest sample size. To correct batch-related cross-sample contamination, repertoire overlap clustering matched CDR3 amino acid sequences but not nucleotide sequences. TCRdb reprocessing: public reads trimmed at Q25 with fastp, clones called with MiXCR, in-frame beta chains kept. For every CDR3 protein sequence, its rows merge into one entry that carries the most common genes and DNA. These V and J calls are TCRdb output, not the study's own analysis. This sample has under 200,000 distinct CDR3 sequences in its table, and around 36% of those were observed once. Of the sample, about 26% is held by the ten largest clones.

About this clonotype: The antigen it binds to is not known. Base qualities are not provided; no much larger clone lies one nucleotide away.

CDR1 MDHEN and CDR2 SYDVKM are derived from the germline V gene. There are 15 amino acids in the CDR3, from cysteine to phenylalanine inclusive. Only CDR3 DNA is held: 45 bases, read in frame from base 1. At the junction V is shortened by 5 bases and J by 11 bases; bases outside the gene matches: 12. On the study overall, not on this receptor specifically: Direct clustering with F measure showed strong co-clustering of samples prepared in the same batch, prompting a batch-effect correction. Compared with controls, multiple sclerosis patients had significantly lower normalized Chao1 diversity, a finding suggesting substantial peripheral T-cell clonal expansion. The control group was slightly older than the multiple sclerosis patient group. Roughly 5 TRBV segments, including TRBV5-6, TRBV5-1 and TRBV20-1, were significantly more frequent in patients than controls.

The time point tag for this specimen amounts to: second blood draw from one MS patient after hematopoietic stem cell transplantation. To demonstrate the VDJtools post-analysis software, the study profiled TCR beta repertoires from the peripheral blood of around 13 young patients with multiple sclerosis. The multiple sclerosis patients were children and adolescents between roughly 6 and 17 years of age. Rearrangement joined TRBV28 to TRBJ2-5; TRBD2 aligns with 12 central bases. This material consisted of blood, taken after autologous hematopoietic stem cell transplantation. This sequence was found in a girl under 18 with multiple sclerosis. Donor details come from another sample of the same person, matched by shared clones. For the CDR3, the sequence is CASSQTSGRPTEQYF. The nucleotide sequence reads as follows: TGTGCCAGCAGTCAGACTAGCGGGAGACCTACGGAGCAGTACTTC.